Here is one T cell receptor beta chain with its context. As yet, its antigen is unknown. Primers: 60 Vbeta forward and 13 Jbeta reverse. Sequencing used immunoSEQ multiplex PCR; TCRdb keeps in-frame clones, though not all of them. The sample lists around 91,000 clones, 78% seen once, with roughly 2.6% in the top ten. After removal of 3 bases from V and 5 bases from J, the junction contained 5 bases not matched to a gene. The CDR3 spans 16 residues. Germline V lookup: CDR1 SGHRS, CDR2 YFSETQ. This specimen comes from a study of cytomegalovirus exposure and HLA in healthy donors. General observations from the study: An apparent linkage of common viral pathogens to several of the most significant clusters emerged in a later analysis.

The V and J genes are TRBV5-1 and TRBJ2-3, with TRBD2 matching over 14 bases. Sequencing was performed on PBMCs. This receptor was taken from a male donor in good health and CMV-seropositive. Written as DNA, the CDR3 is TGCGCCAGCAGCTCCGGACTAGCGGGAGGCCAAGATACGCAGTATTTT. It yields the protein CASSSGLAGGQDTQYF.